What follows are 29 T cell receptor beta chains derived from one specimen sequenced in a study of T cell responses to AZD1222 COVID-19 vaccine. Generated by immunoSEQ multiplex PCR, the TCRdb table keeps only in-frame clones and is missing some. This table has approximately 70,000 clones, 70% to 90% appearing once. The sample in question was peripheral blood, obtained on day 0 of AZD1222 vaccination. The source of these receptors is an adult in good health.

The V gene is TRBV5-6, the J gene TRBJ1-6; no clear D gene. Germline V gives CDR1 SGHDT, CDR2 YYEEEE. The CDR3 spans 14 residues. V lost 1 base, J lost 4 bases, and 6 bases lay in between. The chain's CDR3 is CASSLRTYNSPLHF. As DNA, the CDR3 is TGTGCCAGCAGCTTGCGGACTTATAATTCACCCCTCCACTTT.

The chain uses TRBV7-6 and TRBJ1-3; no definite D call. V was pared by 2 bases and J by 0 bases, with 8 bases between. This CDR3 spans 15 amino acids. Germline CDR1 and CDR2: SGHVS and FNYEAQ. The CDR3 region is CASSLLGLSGNTIYF. The CDR3 region has the DNA TGTGCCAGCAGCTTACTCGGCCTCTCTGGAAACACCATATATTTT.

The chain joins TRBV29-1 to TRBJ1-2; D gene unclear. This CDR3 comprises 17 residues. Trimming shortened V by 6 bases and J by 6 bases, and 29 bases separated the two germline ends. Germline CDR1 SQVTM, CDR2 ANQGSEA. DNA of the CDR3: TGCAGCGTCAAATGGTTTACAGTTTTCGCGAAAGAGAATGGCTACACCTTC. Its translation is CSVKWFTVFAKENGYTF.

This rearrangement joins TRBV7-2 to TRBJ2-3; D is unresolved. The CDR3 is 12 residues long. V lost 1 base, J lost 5 bases, and 4 bases lay in between. Germline loops: CDR1 SGHTA, CDR2 FQGNSA. The CDR3 spells CASSLVGDTQYF. CDR3 sequence (DNA): TGTGCCAGCAGCTTAGTCGGAGATACGCAGTATTTT.

The chain combines TRBV5-1 with TRBJ1-2, with no clear D. Trimming removed 0 bases at V and 4 bases at J, with 13 bases between. CDR3 length: 15 amino acids. The V gene's germline CDR1 is SGHRS and CDR2 YFSETQ. The CDR3 region is CASSLDSRQTYGYTF. The DNA for the CDR3 is TGCGCCAGCAGCTTGGATTCCCGGCAGACCTATGGCTACACCTTC. The whole variable domain, remainder taken from reference TRBV5-1 and TRBJ1-2, is KAGVTQTPRYLIKTRGQQVTLSCSPISGHRSVSWYQQTPGQGLQFLFEYFSETQRNKGNFPGRFSGRQFSNSRSEMNVSTLELGDSALYLCASSLDSRQTYGYTFGSGTRLTVV.

This clone was observed a few times. This chain joins TRBV30 and TRBJ2-7; tentatively, D is TRBD2 (7 bases). There are 14 residues in the CDR3. Germline assignment: CDR1 GTSNPN and CDR2 SVGIG (reference sequence). Trimming took 2 bases from V and 7 from J, leaving 18 bases between them. This CDR3 is CAWSSGGPAEEQYF. In DNA, the CDR3 is TGTGCCTGGAGTTCGGGGGGCCCGGCGGAGGAGCAGTACTTC.

The chain uses TRBV28 and TRBJ2-1, with TRBD2 matching 7 bases. Losses at the gene ends were 5 bases for V and 4 bases for J; bases not matched to a gene: 8. Germline V lookup: CDR1 MDHEN, CDR2 SYDVKM. The CDR3 totals 15 residues. CDR3 in DNA: TGTGCCAGCAGTCCCGGGGGAGGGCCATACAATGAGCAGTTCTTC. Amino acid sequence: CASSPGGGPYNEQFF.

The chain has TRBV12-3 or TRBV12-4 and TRBJ2-5; maybe TRBD2 (5 bases). There are 13 residues in the CDR3. Trimming removed 6 bases at V and 3 bases at J, with 11 bases between. For the CDR3, the DNA is TGTGCCAGCAGCGACGCGGGCGAAGAGACCCAGTACTTC. Its translation: CASSDAGEETQYF.

CDR3 region: CASSLGQGFDTEAFF. The CDR3 DNA sequence: TGTGCCAGCAGCTTGGGTCAGGGTTTTGACACTGAAGCTTTCTTT. The rearrangement links TRBV5-4 to TRBJ1-1; a possible D gene is TRBD1 (5 bases). Trimming left V 0 bases short and J 3 bases short, with 12 bases between. Per the germline V gene, CDR1 is SGHNT and CDR2 is YYREEE (reference sequence). This CDR3 is built from 15 residues.

The CDR3 loop reads CASSLASGSEKLFF. CDR3 DNA: TGTGCCAGCAGCTTGGCGTCAGGGTCCGAAAAACTGTTTTTT. The J gene is TRBJ1-4, the V gene TRBV5-4; weak D call: TRBD1 (5 bases). The CDR3 spans 14 residues. CDR1 SGHNT and CDR2 YYREEE come from the germline V gene (reference sequence). V dropped 0 bases and J dropped 8 bases, with 11 bases sitting between them. Combining the CDR3 with reference TRBV5-4 and TRBJ1-4 gives the whole variable domain ETGVTQSPTHLIKTRGQQVTLRCSSQSGHNTVSWYQQALGQGPQFIFQYYREEENGRGNFPPRFSGLQFPNYSSELNVNALELDDSALYLCASSLASGSEKLFFGSGTQLSVL.

The chain combines TRBV4-1 with TRBJ1-1; D ambiguous. Trimming shortened V by 1 base and J by 0 bases, and 15 bases separated the two germline ends. CDR1 and CDR2 from the germline V gene are MGHRA and YSYEKL. The CDR3 contains 17 residues. The CDR3 here is CASSQVAGRSVNTEAFF. In DNA form, the CDR3 reads TGCGCCAGCAGCCAAGTTGCGGGGAGATCCGTGAACACTGAAGCTTTCTTT.

This clone appeared a few times. The DNA for the CDR3 is TGTGCCAGTACCGACCCCTTTAGCGGGGGGGGCTACAATGAGCAGTTCTTC. It codes for CASTDPFSGGGYNEQFF. The chain combines TRBV19 with TRBJ2-1, with 11 bases matching TRBD2. V was pared by 7 bases and J by 3 bases, with 11 bases of the junction left unmatched. The CDR3 is 17 amino acids. Germline V lookup: CDR1 LNHDA, CDR2 SQIVND (reference sequence). Full variable domain (missing parts from reference TRBV19 and TRBJ2-1): DGGITQSPKYLFRKEGQNVTLSCEQNLNHDAMYWYRQDPGQGLRLIYYSQIVNDFQKGDIAEGYSVSREKKESFPLTVTSAQKNPTAFYLCASTDPFSGGGYNEQFFGPGTRLTVL.

The chain combines TRBV28 with TRBJ1-2, with 9 bases fitting TRBD1. After removal of 3 bases from V and 8 bases from J, the junction contained 7 bases not matched to a gene. The V gene's germline CDR1 is MDHEN and CDR2 SYDVKM. CDR3 length: 14 residues. The CDR3 sequence is CASSLSGQGSGYTF. The DNA of the CDR3 is TGTGCCAGCAGTTTGTCGGGACAGGGATCGGGCTACACCTTC.

This clone was recorded once. The chain recombines TRBV5-1 with TRBJ2-3; 12 bases fit TRBD1. This CDR3 has 17 amino acids. Per germline, CDR1 SGHRS and CDR2 YFSETQ. V shed 2 bases, J shed 8 bases, and the junction held 12 bases outside the gene matches. DNA for the CDR3: TGCGCCAGCAGCTTTACGCCGCCGGGACAGGGGGCTGGTACGCAGTATTTT. This encodes CASSFTPPGQGAGTQYF.

The chain links TRBV5-6 to TRBJ2-3; the D is unclear. This CDR3 contains 11 residues. From germline, CDR1 is SGHDT and CDR2 YYEEEE. V lost 7 bases and J 0 bases, leaving 3 bases between the germline ends. CDR3 nucleotide sequence: TGTGCCAGCGCTAGCACAGATACGCAGTATTTT. Amino acid sequence: CASASTDTQYF.

This clone is a singleton in its sample. The chain joins TRBV7-9 to TRBJ1-2, with D hard to call. The CDR3 runs to 14 residues. Trimming left V 5 bases short and J 2 bases short, with 12 bases between. Germline values: CDR1 SEHNR, CDR2 FQNEAQ (reference sequence). The DNA of the CDR3 is TGTGCCAGCAGCGGAACGGTCCGAAACTATGGCTACACCTTC. Amino acids: CASSGTVRNYGYTF.

In its sample, this clone was seen a few times. This chain connects TRBV2 to TRBJ1-1; weak D call: TRBD1 (5 bases). Trimming removed 10 bases from V and 4 bases from J, with 13 bases in between. Germline V gene data show CDR1 as SNHLY and CDR2 as FYNNEI. This CDR3 has 12 amino acids. The DNA of the CDR3 is TGTGCCACCAAAGCTGGGGGCACTGAAGCTTTCTTT. Translating it yields CATKAGGTEAFF.

Written as DNA, the CDR3 is TGTGCCAGTAGTACCCCTGGACAGGGAACTAATGAAAAACTGTTTTTT. Amino acids: CASSTPGQGTNEKLFF. The V and J genes are TRBV19 and TRBJ1-4; TRBD1 matches at 8 bases. This CDR3 comprises 16 residues. The ends lost 4 bases at V and 1 base at J; junction bases unmatched: 5. CDR1 and CDR2 from the germline V gene are LNHDA and SQIVND (reference sequence).

The rearrangement links TRBV19 to TRBJ2-1; TRBD1 matches at 8 bases. This CDR3 region has 14 residues. The germline V gene encodes CDR1 LNHDA and CDR2 SQIVND (reference sequence). Germline trimming cut 8 bases from V and 1 base from J; bases unmatched to any gene: 4. CDR3 bases: TGTGCCAGTGGGAGGACAGGGTCCTACAATGAGCAGTTCTTC. Its translation is CASGRTGSYNEQFF.

The chain combines TRBV29-1 with TRBJ1-2; no clear D gene. The CDR3 runs to 11 residues. CDR1 is SQVTM and CDR2 is ANQGSEA in the germline V gene. The V end lost 3 bases, the J end lost 6 bases, and 8 bases lay between the germline ends. This chain's CDR3 is CSVEGSDGYTF. DNA for the CDR3: TGCAGCGTTGAGGGAAGCGATGGCTACACCTTC.

The chain has TRBV18 and TRBJ1-1; 7 bases match TRBD1. The CDR3 has 14 amino acids. Trimming at V came to 2 bases and at J to 1 base, leaving 1 base not matched to a gene. Per the germline V gene, CDR1 is KGHSH and CDR2 is LQKENI. CDR3 amino acids: CASSPRTGNTEAFF. The CDR3 DNA sequence: TGTGCCAGCTCACCAAGGACAGGGAACACTGAAGCTTTCTTT.

This chain uses TRBV2 with TRBJ1-1; 7 bases line up with TRBD1. The CDR3 is 13 residues long. The V gene's germline CDR1 is SNHLY and CDR2 FYNNEI. Trimming removed 8 bases from V and 9 bases from J; junction bases left unmatched: 12. CDR3 sequence (DNA): TGTGCCAGCGGAGTAATCACAGGGGAGAAAGCTTTCTTT. It codes for CASGVITGEKAFF.

This clone was seen a single time. This chain uses TRBV5-1 with TRBJ2-7; 9 bases are a match to TRBD1. The CDR3 length is 16 residues. J gave up 5 bases and V 4 bases, and 13 bases lay outside the gene matches. Germline CDR1 reads SGHRS; CDR2 reads YFSETQ. The CDR3 protein is CASSPLGGTGPNEQYF. The CDR3 coding sequence is TGCGCCAGCAGCCCTTTAGGGGGGACAGGGCCCAACGAGCAGTACTTC.

The chain is built from TRBV27 and TRBJ1-5; D is possibly TRBD1 (5 bases). V was pared by 2 bases and J by 1 base, with 9 bases between. The CDR3 is made up of 15 amino acids. The germline gives CDR1 MNHEY, CDR2 SMNVEV (reference sequence). CDR3: CASSLLGESNQPQHF. In nucleotides, the CDR3 is TGTGCCAGCAGTTTACTAGGGGAAAGCAATCAGCCCCAGCATTTT.

This clone was counted once. V usage is TRBV5-1 and J usage is TRBJ1-6; TRBD1 matches at 7 bases. Germline-derived CDR1 and CDR2 are SGHRS and YFSETQ. CDR3 length: 14 amino acids. V shed 4 bases and J 7 bases; nucleotides not matched to a gene: 5. CDR3 DNA: TGCGCCAGCAGCCCCATGACAGGGAATTCACCCCTCCACTTT. As protein: CASSPMTGNSPLHF. The full variable domain, its missing parts supplied by reference TRBV5-1 and TRBJ1-6, is KAGVTQTPRYLIKTRGQQVTLSCSPISGHRSVSWYQQTPGQGLQFLFEYFSETQRNKGNFPGRFSGRQFSNSRSEMNVSTLELGDSALYLCASSPMTGNSPLHFGNGTRLTVT.

The sample holds a few counts of this clone. CDR3 nucleotide sequence: TGTGCCAGCAGCCCTTGGACAGGAAGCTCCTACAATGAGCAGTTCTTC. Translation gives CASSPWTGSSYNEQFF. The chain couples TRBV7-9 to TRBJ2-1; TRBD1 matches 7 bases. The CDR3 runs 16 residues. Germline CDR1 SEHNR, CDR2 FQNEAQ (reference sequence). The J segment lost 0 bases and the V segment lost 5 bases, leaving 7 bases of the junction unmatched.

The chain employs TRBV11-2 and TRBJ2-1, with D perhaps TRBD1 (6 bases). The CDR3 has 15 residues. V dropped 5 bases and J dropped 6 bases, with 17 bases sitting between them. Germline V gene sequence: CDR1 SGHAT, CDR2 FQNNGV. CDR3 sequence: CASSPAFGQSNEQFF. The DNA of the CDR3 is TGTGCCAGCAGCCCTGCGTTCGGACAGTCCAATGAGCAGTTCTTC. The full variable domain, with the rest looked up from reference TRBV11-2 and TRBJ2-1, is EAGVAQSPRYKIIEKRQSVAFWCNPISGHATLYWYQQILGQGPKLLIQFQNNGVVDDSQLPKDRFSAERLKGVDSTLKIQPAKLEDSAVYLCASSPAFGQSNEQFFGPGTRLTVL.

V usage is TRBV27 and J usage is TRBJ2-7; D uncertain. CDR3 length: 12 amino acids. The germline V gene encodes CDR1 MNHEY and CDR2 SMNVEV (reference sequence). Trimming removed 1 base from V and 2 bases from J, with 3 bases in between. CDR3 DNA sequence: TGTGCCAGCAGTTTATTCACCTACGAGCAGTACTTC. Protein: CASSLFTYEQYF.

The genes are TRBV29-1 and TRBJ1-1; the D gene is possibly TRBD1 (6 bases). V lost 7 bases to trimming and J lost 1 base, with 16 bases between them. This CDR3 region has 14 residues. From germline, CDR1 is SQVTM and CDR2 ANQGSEA. CDR3 bases: TGCAGCGGCGATGCGGGACAATCGAACACTGAAGCTTTCTTT. Protein product: CSGDAGQSNTEAFF.